These 13 T cell receptor beta chains were all obtained from the same sample, sequenced in a study of blood T cell repertoires in COVID-19. Some clones are missing from TCRdb's copy, which holds only in-frame ones; the method was immunoSEQ multiplex PCR. The sample lists about 330,000 clones; over 75% were seen once. The specimen was peripheral blood. These receptors were collected from a human donor in a cohort sampled during active COVID-19.

The gene calls are TRBV24-1 and TRBJ2-3; 7 nucleotides agree with TRBD1. Germline loops: CDR1 KGHDR, CDR2 SFDVKD. The junction had 6 bases not matched to a gene; V was cut back by 0 bases and J by 4 bases. The CDR3 runs 16 residues. In DNA form, the CDR3 reads TGTGCCACCAGTGATTTGGGCCAGGGGGTCCCAGATACGCAGTATTTT. This translates into CATSDLGQGVPDTQYF.

V is TRBV25-1 and J is TRBJ2-7; TRBD2 agrees at 8 bases. This CDR3 spans 14 amino acids. Germline V gives CDR1 MGHDK, CDR2 SYGVNS. V shed 5 bases, J shed 4 bases, and the junction held 7 bases outside the gene matches. In DNA form, the CDR3 reads TGTGCCAGCAGTAAAGCGGGGGCCTTTTACGAGCAGTACTTC. The encoded protein is CASSKAGAFYEQYF.

CDR3 amino acids: CASSQGLAVSTDTQYF. The CDR3 DNA reads TGTGCCAGCAGCCAGGGACTAGCGGTTAGCACAGATACGCAGTATTTT. The rearrangement links TRBV7-3 to TRBJ2-3; TRBD2 aligns across 11 bases. Trimming took 5 bases from V and 0 from J; bases not matched to a gene: 4. Germline V gives CDR1 SGHTA, CDR2 FQGTGA. This CDR3 has 16 residues.

This chain joins TRBV9 and TRBJ1-2; 7 bases are a match to TRBD1. The CDR3 covers 14 residues. V lost 3 bases and J lost 1; bases outside the gene matches: 3. Per germline, CDR1 SGDLS and CDR2 YYNGEE. CDR3 region: CASSARDSNYGYTF. The CDR3 DNA reads as TGTGCCAGCAGCGCCCGGGACAGTAACTATGGCTACACCTTC.

V usage is TRBV6-1 and J usage is TRBJ1-3; D is undetermined. This CDR3 is 16 amino acids long. V was shortened by 1 base and J by 0 bases, with 10 bases between the two germline ends. The germline gives CDR1 MNHNS, CDR2 SASEGT. The CDR3 coding sequence is TGTGCCAGCAGTGAAGTTGCAGGTGGCTCTGGAAACACCATATATTTT. Amino acid sequence: CASSEVAGGSGNTIYF.

The V call is TRBV4-1, the J call TRBJ1-4, with D possibly matching TRBD1 (6 bases). V shed 4 bases and J shed 2 bases, with 14 bases lying between them. Germline V lookup: CDR1 MGHRA, CDR2 YSYEKL. The CDR3 is made up of 16 amino acids. The CDR3 sequence is CASSPSIQGTNEKLFF. CDR3 nucleotides: TGCGCCAGCAGCCCTTCCATACAGGGCACTAATGAAAAACTGTTTTTT.

This clone showed up just a few times. The chain links TRBV30 to TRBJ1-2, with D possibly TRBD1 on 6 matching bases. The CDR3 has 13 residues. Germline CDR1 and CDR2: GTSNPN and SVGIG (reference sequence). V lost 4 bases, J lost 2 bases, and 11 bases lay in between. The DNA of the CDR3 is TGTGCCTGGACCACAGGACAGAACTATGGCTACACCTTC. It codes for CAWTTGQNYGYTF. The entire variable domain, with the rest obtained from reference TRBV30 and TRBJ1-2, is as follows: SQTIHQWPATLVQPVGSPLSLECTVEGTSNPNLYWYRQAAGRGLQLLFYSVGIGQISSEVPQNLSASRPQDRQFILSSKKLLLSDSGFYLCAWTTGQNYGYTFGSGTRLTVV.

V gene TRBV4-2 combines with J gene TRBJ1-2, with TRBD1 matching over 9 bases. The germline gives CDR1 LGHNA, CDR2 YNFKEQ. This CDR3 has 15 amino acids. The trim removed 0 bases at V and 8 bases at J, leaving 7 bases unmatched. CDR3 residues: CASSQEQGAGKGYTF. The CDR3 region has the DNA TGTGCCAGCAGCCAAGAACAGGGGGCTGGGAAAGGCTACACCTTC.

This rearrangement joins TRBV29-1 to TRBJ2-7; TRBD2 agrees at 9 bases. Germline V gene sequence: CDR1 SQVTM, CDR2 ANQGSEA. The CDR3 contains 15 residues. The chain's CDR3 is CRGGGGGGSRTEQYF. In DNA, the CDR3 is TGCCGCGGGGGGGGAGGGGGGGGATCCCGTACCGAGCAGTACTTC.

This chain uses TRBV27 with TRBJ1-1; D gene ambiguous. Germline CDR1 is MNHEY and CDR2 is SMNVEV (reference sequence). V was shortened by 0 bases and J by 10 bases, with 12 bases between the two germline ends. CDR3 length: 13 residues. The CDR3 DNA sequence: TGTGCCAGCAGTTTATCGACTCTCGGGAGAGCTTTCTTT. Translating gives CASSLSTLGRAFF.

This rearrangement joins TRBV5-1 to TRBJ1-2; D might be TRBD1 (6 bases). Trimming stripped 2 bases from V and 8 bases from J, with 19 bases between. Germline lookup yields CDR1 SGHRS and CDR2 YFSETQ. The CDR3 extends over 15 amino acids. CDR3 loop: CASSFGQLSQWGYTF. The CDR3 bases are TGCGCCAGCAGCTTCGGACAGCTTTCACAGTGGGGCTACACCTTC.

This chain joins TRBV9 and TRBJ1-6, with a weak D call TRBD1 (6 bases). The CDR3 has 17 residues. The V end was cut by 0 bases, the J end by 8 bases, with 18 bases between. Germline CDR1 and CDR2: SGDLS and YYNGEE. The CDR3 loop is CASSVARGGKLDSPLHF. In DNA form, the CDR3 reads TGTGCCAGCAGCGTAGCAAGGGGGGGCAAATTGGATTCACCCCTCCACTTT.

The chain carries TRBV5-1 and TRBJ1-1; 8 bases line up with TRBD1. The CDR3 length is 15 residues. CDR1 and CDR2 (germline): SGHRS, YFSETQ. Losses at the gene ends were 5 bases for V and 0 bases for J; bases not matched to a gene: 6. CDR3 region: CASRFTGGLNTEAFF. DNA for the CDR3: TGCGCCAGCAGGTTCACAGGGGGTCTGAACACTGAAGCTTTCTTT.